These 28 T cell receptor beta chains were sequenced from one sample in a study of memory CD8 T cells in hepatitis C reinfection. Clones were sequenced by immunoSEQ multiplex PCR, and TCRdb holds only the in-frame ones, with some missing. The data hold 45,000 to 65,000 clones, with around nine tenths observed a single time. Time point: pre-reinfection, 55 to 20 weeks before reinfection detection. No in vitro expansion preceded TCR sequencing of the sorted cells. The sequenced material came from naive CD8+ T cells sorted from blood. Every receptor here comes from a man in his late teens or twenties with hepatitis C virus infection.

The V call is TRBV7-9, the J call TRBJ1-1; no clear D gene. Germline CDR1 SEHNR, CDR2 FQNEAQ (reference sequence). CDR3 length: 11 amino acids. The V end was cut by 7 bases, the J end by 2 bases, with 5 bases between. CDR3 in amino acids: CASTLNTEAFF. The CDR3 nucleotides read TGTGCCAGCACGCTAAACACTGAAGCTTTCTTT.

This chain links TRBV4-1 with TRBJ1-4; D is possibly TRBD1 (5 bases). The CDR3 sequence is 14 residues long. Trimming took off 4 bases at V and 7 bases at J, with 13 bases between the two ends. Per germline, CDR1 MGHRA and CDR2 YSYEKL. The DNA for the CDR3 is TGCGCCAGCAGCCCAGCAGGGCCCGGTGAAAAACTGTTTTTT. It encodes CASSPAGPGEKLFF.

The rearrangement joins TRBV6-5 to TRBJ1-1, with D perhaps matching TRBD1 (5 bases). The germline gives CDR1 MNHEY, CDR2 SVGAGI. Deletions cut 2 bases from V and 6 bases from J, with 7 bases between. There are 12 residues in the CDR3. CDR3 protein: CASSYGGAEAFF. In DNA, the CDR3 is TGTGCCAGCAGTTACGGGGGGGCTGAAGCTTTCTTT.

This rearrangement joins TRBV6-1 to TRBJ1-1; D gene ambiguous. Germline-derived CDR1 and CDR2 are MNHNS and SASEGT. V was clipped by 7 bases and J by 1 base, with 13 bases between them. The CDR3 consists of 14 residues. CDR3 loop: CASTNSFRNTEAFF. CDR3 nucleotides: TGTGCCAGCACTAACAGCTTTAGGAACACTGAAGCTTTCTTT.

J is TRBJ2-7 and V is TRBV27; TRBD1 matches 11 bases. Germline V gene data show CDR1 as MNHEY and CDR2 as SMNVEV (reference sequence). There are 15 residues in the CDR3. With V trimmed by 6 bases and J by 3 bases, 7 bases remained unmatched. The CDR3 DNA is TGTGCCAGCAGCCCCACCGGGACAGGGGGCTACGAGCAGTACTTC. Translation: CASSPTGTGGYEQYF.

The table lists this clone with a few counts. This chain links TRBV5-1 with TRBJ1-4; D possibly corresponds to TRBD1 (6 bases). This CDR3 region has 16 residues. Per the germline V gene, CDR1 is SGHRS and CDR2 is YFSETQ. V gave up 5 bases and J gave up 12 bases, with 26 bases separating them. CDR3: CASSFLGADPTQELFF. CDR3 sequence (DNA): TGCGCCAGCAGTTTTTTGGGGGCGGACCCCACACAGGAACTGTTTTTT. Supplemented by reference TRBV5-1 and TRBJ1-4, the full variable domain reads KAGVTQTPRYLIKTRGQQVTLSCSPISGHRSVSWYQQTPGQGLQFLFEYFSETQRNKGNFPGRFSGRQFSNSRSEMNVSTLELGDSALYLCASSFLGADPTQELFFGSGTQLSVL.

The chain carries TRBV28 and TRBJ2-7; weak D call: TRBD1 (5 bases). The germline V gene has CDR1 MDHEN and CDR2 SYDVKM. Trimming shortened V by 9 bases and J by 1 base, and 16 bases separated the two germline ends. The CDR3 consists of 14 residues. The CDR3 loop reads CASNSYQGSYEQYF. CDR3 in DNA: TGTGCCAGTAATTCATATCAGGGTTCCTACGAGCAGTACTTC.

The chain uses TRBV15 and TRBJ2-7, with 7 nucleotides matching TRBD1. V shed 3 bases, J shed 1 base, and the junction held 9 bases outside the gene matches. The CDR3 has 16 residues. Germline CDR1 LNHNV, CDR2 YYDKDF (reference sequence). CDR3 sequence (DNA): TGTGCCACCAGCAGTGGGACAGATTCCCAATCCTACGAGCAGTACTTC. Translating it yields CATSSGTDSQSYEQYF.

The gene calls are TRBV7-9 and TRBJ2-1; 9 bases match TRBD2. Germline CDR1 reads SEHNR; CDR2 reads FQNEAQ (reference sequence). There are 15 residues in the CDR3. Trimming cost V 5 bases and J 7 bases; bases outside gene matches: 9. CDR3 DNA: TGTGCCAGCAGCCCGAGCGGGAGGCGACGGAATGAGCAGTTCTTC. It is translated as CASSPSGRRRNEQFF.

The chain employs TRBV2 and TRBJ2-1; 8 bases are a match to TRBD2. The junction had 3 bases not matched to a gene; V was cut back by 5 bases and J by 0 bases. This CDR3 contains 15 residues. Germline-derived CDR1 and CDR2 are SNHLY and FYNNEI. CDR3 residues: CASSLAGSSYNEQFF. The CDR3 region has the DNA TGTGCCAGCAGTTTAGCGGGGAGCTCCTACAATGAGCAGTTCTTC.

This clone is a singleton in its sample. The chain is built from TRBV27 and TRBJ2-1; 12 positions agree with TRBD2. Germline V gene sequence: CDR1 MNHEY, CDR2 SMNVEV (reference sequence). This CDR3 is built from 16 residues. With V trimmed by 3 bases and J by 4 bases, 4 bases remained unmatched. DNA of the CDR3: TGTGCCAGCAGTTTCGGACTAGCGGGATCATACAATGAGCAGTTCTTC. Amino acids: CASSFGLAGSYNEQFF.

The V call is TRBV5-6, the J call TRBJ2-3, with D possibly TRBD2 on 6 matching bases. Germline V gene sequence: CDR1 SGHDT, CDR2 YYEEEE. The V gene lost 1 base and the J gene lost 5 bases, with 8 bases spanning the gap. The CDR3 length is 13 residues. This CDR3 reads CASSLWGEDTQYF. The CDR3 DNA reads as TGTGCCAGCAGCTTGTGGGGGGAAGATACGCAGTATTTT. The full variable domain, with the rest looked up from reference TRBV5-6 and TRBJ2-3, is DAGVTQSPTHLIKTRGQQVTLRCSPKSGHDTVSWYQQALGQGPQFIFQYYEEEERQRGNFPDRFSGHQFPNYSSELNVNALLLGDSALYLCASSLWGEDTQYFGPGTRLTVL.

The rearrangement uses TRBV25-1 and TRBJ2-3; the match to TRBD2 covers 7 bases. The CDR3 is 14 amino acids. V lost 5 bases to trimming and J lost 3 bases; unmatched junction nucleotides: 5. Germline loops: CDR1 MGHDK, CDR2 SYGVNS. As DNA, the CDR3 is TGTGCCAGCAGTCCGAGGGAGGGTACAGATACGCAGTATTTT. This gives the protein CASSPREGTDTQYF.

The chain has TRBV13 and TRBJ2-6; D may be TRBD2 (5 bases). Germline V gene sequence: CDR1 PRHDT, CDR2 FYEKMQ (reference sequence). This CDR3 has 18 residues. Trimming stripped 5 bases from V and 0 bases from J, with 17 bases between. In DNA form, the CDR3 reads TGTGCCAGCAGCCTGGTGGGATCTGGGAGCTCTGGGGCCAACGTCCTGACTTTC. Amino acid sequence: CASSLVGSGSSGANVLTF.

The chain couples TRBV7-8 to TRBJ2-1; the match to TRBD2 covers 8 bases. The germline V gene encodes CDR1 SGHVS and CDR2 FQNEAQ. The CDR3 consists of 14 residues. With 1 base clipped from V and 4 bases from J, the junction kept 0 bases outside the gene matches. CDR3 in amino acids: CASSLERGYNEQFF. Written as DNA, the CDR3 is TGTGCCAGCAGCTTAGAGCGGGGGTACAATGAGCAGTTCTTC.

J is TRBJ2-1 and V is TRBV2; TRBD2 aligns across 12 bases. V trimming: 3 bases; J trimming: 5 bases; junction bases outside the gene matches: 2. Germline assignment: CDR1 SNHLY and CDR2 FYNNEI. CDR3 length: 15 residues. The CDR3 is CASSDLAGGHNEQFF. Written as DNA, the CDR3 is TGTGCCAGCAGTGACCTAGCGGGGGGGCACAATGAGCAGTTCTTC.

The CDR3 bases are TGCGCCAGCAGCGCGCCGGACAGCCACGAGCAGTACTTC. Its protein is CASSAPDSHEQYF. The chain carries TRBV4-1 and TRBJ2-7; weak D call: TRBD1 (6 bases). Germline-derived CDR1 and CDR2 are MGHRA and YSYEKL. This CDR3 is built from 13 residues. V was cut by 5 bases and J by 5 bases, with 13 bases left in between.

This chain connects TRBV11-2 to TRBJ2-1, with D maybe TRBD1 (5 bases). The germline CDR1 and CDR2 sequences are SGHAT and FQNNGV. Trimming took off 0 bases at V and 3 bases at J, with 15 bases between the two ends. The length of the CDR3 is 17 residues. In DNA form, the CDR3 reads TGTGCCAGCAGCTTAGATCCGACAGAAGGGAACTACAATGAGCAGTTCTTC. This sequence encodes CASSLDPTEGNYNEQFF. Using reference TRBV11-2 and TRBJ2-1 for the parts outside the CDR3, the full variable domain is EAGVAQSPRYKIIEKRQSVAFWCNPISGHATLYWYQQILGQGPKLLIQFQNNGVVDDSQLPKDRFSAERLKGVDSTLKIQPAKLEDSAVYLCASSLDPTEGNYNEQFFGPGTRLTVL.

This chain connects TRBV11-2 to TRBJ1-2; the D is unclear. V shed 2 bases and J shed 5 bases, with 9 bases lying between them. CDR3 length: 13 residues. Germline V gene data show CDR1 as SGHAT and CDR2 as FQNNGV. The CDR3 DNA is TGTGCCAGCAGCTTATCGGAGGATTATGGCTACACCTTC. Translating it yields CASSLSEDYGYTF. The whole variable domain, remainder taken from reference TRBV11-2 and TRBJ1-2, is EAGVAQSPRYKIIEKRQSVAFWCNPISGHATLYWYQQILGQGPKLLIQFQNNGVVDDSQLPKDRFSAERLKGVDSTLKIQPAKLEDSAVYLCASSLSEDYGYTFGSGTRLTVV.

This sequence joins TRBV7-9 and TRBJ2-1; D unclear. The germline V gene has CDR1 SEHNR and CDR2 FQNEAQ (reference sequence). V was cut by 4 bases and J by 0 bases, with 13 bases left in between. The CDR3 runs 16 residues. CDR3 sequence (DNA): TGTGCCAGCAGCTCACCGAGGCTAAGCTCCTACAATGAGCAGTTCTTC. It codes for CASSSPRLSSYNEQFF.

The chain is built from TRBV28 and TRBJ1-6; the D gene is possibly TRBD1 (5 bases). The V gene lost 2 bases and the J gene lost 2 bases, with 16 bases spanning the gap. The germline CDR1 and CDR2 sequences are MDHEN and SYDVKM. CDR3 length: 18 residues. Written as DNA, the CDR3 is TGTGCCAGCAGTTTAAAGCGGGAGGTGGACACCTATAATTCACCCCTCCACTTT. Translation gives CASSLKREVDTYNSPLHF.

This clone came up once. This chain uses TRBV9 with TRBJ2-7; 7 positions agree with TRBD2. V lost 0 bases to trimming and J lost 2 bases; unmatched junction nucleotides: 2. Germline values: CDR1 SGDLS, CDR2 YYNGEE. The CDR3 runs 14 residues. The CDR3 sequence: CASSVGGSTYEQYF. In DNA, the CDR3 is TGTGCCAGCAGCGTAGGCGGGAGTACCTACGAGCAGTACTTC.

The rearrangement links TRBV7-2 to TRBJ2-2; 10 bases are shared with TRBD1. CDR3 size: 17 residues. Per germline, CDR1 SGHTA and CDR2 FQGNSA. V was clipped by 2 bases and J by 4 bases; unmatched bases: 7. The CDR3 loop is CASSLPGQGNPTGELFF. The CDR3 coding sequence is TGTGCCAGCAGCTTACCGGGACAGGGGAATCCCACCGGGGAGCTGTTTTTT.

The chain uses TRBV7-7 and TRBJ2-7; TRBD2 matches at 11 bases. This CDR3 spans 16 amino acids. Germline V gene sequence: CDR1 SSHAT, CDR2 FNYEAQ (reference sequence). After removal of 10 bases from V and 0 bases from J, the junction contained 11 bases not matched to a gene. The CDR3 sequence is CATLTSGAPDSYEQYV. The CDR3 bases are TGTGCCACCTTGACTAGCGGGGCCCCTGACTCCTACGAGCAGTACGTC.

The chain links TRBV13 to TRBJ2-1; no definite D call. The CDR3 runs 13 residues. In germline, CDR1 is PRHDT, CDR2 FYEKMQ (reference sequence). V gave up 4 bases and J gave up 0 bases, with 4 bases separating them. CDR3 in amino acids: CASSYSSYNEQFF. The CDR3 coding sequence is TGTGCCAGCAGCTACAGCTCCTACAATGAGCAGTTCTTC.

V is TRBV9 and J is TRBJ2-5; the match to TRBD2 covers 10 bases. Losses at the gene ends were 0 bases for V and 3 bases for J; bases not matched to a gene: 5. In germline, CDR1 is SGDLS, CDR2 YYNGEE. CDR3 length equals 16 residues. CDR3 sequence (DNA): TGTGCCAGCAGCGTAGAGGGACTAGCGACAAAAGAGACCCAGTACTTC. Amino acid sequence: CASSVEGLATKETQYF.

The chain uses TRBV20-1 and TRBJ1-2; tentative D call: TRBD1 (6 bases). Germline lookup yields CDR1 DFQATT and CDR2 SNEGSKA (reference sequence). Trimming shortened V by 5 bases and J by 8 bases, and 12 bases separated the two germline ends. This CDR3 comprises 11 residues. The CDR3 coding sequence is TGCAGTGCTCCAGGGGAGGGGGGCTACACCTTC. Its translation: CSAPGEGGYTF.

V is TRBV11-3 and J is TRBJ1-5; 9 nucleotides align to TRBD1. V lost 3 bases to trimming and J lost 5 bases; unmatched junction nucleotides: 2. The germline CDR1 and CDR2 sequences are SGHNT and YENEEA. The CDR3 runs to 14 residues. CDR3 sequence: CASSFRTGDQPQHF. Written as DNA, the CDR3 is TGTGCCAGCAGCTTCAGGACAGGGGATCAGCCCCAGCATTTT.